The 26 T cell receptor beta chains below were found in one sample sequenced in a study of blood T cell repertoires in COVID-19. Sequencing was performed with immunoSEQ multiplex PCR; in TCRdb, only in-frame clones are kept and a portion is missing. In the table there are 300,000 to 350,000 clones, more than 90% of which are singletons. Sequencing used PBMCs or T cells enriched from blood (not recorded which). Source of these receptors: a woman aged 25-40 years who had been exposed to COVID-19.

The rearrangement links TRBV7-2 to TRBJ2-5; D is possibly TRBD2 (5 bases). Trimming removed 1 base from V and 9 bases from J, with 12 bases in between. CDR1 and CDR2 from the germline V gene are SGHTA and FQGNSA. The length of the CDR3 is 13 residues. The CDR3 here is CASSLETGVAQYF. CDR3 sequence (DNA): TGTGCCAGCAGCTTAGAAACCGGGGTGGCCCAGTACTTC.

The chain carries TRBV5-4 and TRBJ1-1; TRBD1 matches at 10 bases. This CDR3 is built from 15 residues. The germline gives CDR1 SGHNT, CDR2 YYREEE (reference sequence). V gave up 4 bases and J gave up 7 bases; unmatched junction bases: 10. CDR3 in DNA: TGTGCCAGCAGCCCTAGGGACAGGGGTGCCTTTGAAGCTTTCTTT. Encoded protein: CASSPRDRGAFEAFF. Based on the CDR3 plus reference TRBV5-4 and TRBJ1-1, the full variable domain is ETGVTQSPTHLIKTRGQQVTLRCSSQSGHNTVSWYQQALGQGPQFIFQYYREEENGRGNFPPRFSGLQFPNYSSELNVNALELDDSALYLCASSPRDRGAFEAFFGQGTRLTVV.

The chain recombines TRBV6-9 with TRBJ1-5; TRBD1 is a possible D gene (5 bases). CDR1 is MNHGY, CDR2 SVAAGI, per germline. The V and J ends lost 1 base and 1 base respectively, with 20 bases between them. The CDR3 has 19 amino acids. The CDR3 here is CASSYFGGPRGRSNQPQHF. The CDR3 bases are TGTGCCAGCAGTTATTTCGGGGGACCCAGAGGAAGAAGCAATCAGCCCCAGCATTTT.

This chain uses TRBV12-3 or TRBV12-4 with TRBJ2-1, with a tentative D call TRBD2 (6 bases). The V end lost 6 bases, the J end lost 8 bases, and 14 bases lay between the germline ends. The CDR3 consists of 13 residues. CDR3 sequence: CASSPYSGDEQFF. DNA for the CDR3: TGTGCCAGCAGCCCCTACTCGGGGGATGAGCAGTTCTTC.

This chain connects TRBV4-1 to TRBJ2-1, with D maybe TRBD1 (6 bases). Germline values: CDR1 MGHRA, CDR2 YSYEKL. The CDR3 contains 15 residues. Trimming took off 0 bases at V and 5 bases at J, with 11 bases between the two ends. The chain's CDR3 is CASSQDWTANNEQFF. The CDR3 nucleotides read TGCGCCAGCAGCCAAGATTGGACAGCGAACAATGAGCAGTTCTTC.

CDR3 sequence reads: CASSRRGGVTEAFF. The CDR3, as DNA: TGTGCCAGCAGTCGGAGGGGGGGCGTCACTGAAGCTTTCTTT. The V gene is TRBV6-2 or TRBV6-3, the J gene TRBJ1-1, with a tentative D call TRBD1 (6 bases). Germline V gene sequence: CDR1 MNHEY, CDR2 SVGEGT. The CDR3 has 14 amino acids. V lost 5 bases and J 4 bases, leaving 14 bases between the germline ends.

This clone is a singleton in its sample. The rearrangement uses TRBV20-1 and TRBJ1-6; 8 bases match TRBD1. The CDR3 has 16 amino acids. J was trimmed by 10 bases and V by 3 bases; bases with no gene match: 14. Per the germline V gene, CDR1 is DFQATT and CDR2 is SNEGSKA (reference sequence). CDR3 amino acids: CSASPAGGRSRSPLHF. CDR3 DNA sequence: TGCAGTGCTAGTCCGGCAGGGGGCAGATCGAGATCACCCCTCCACTTT.

The chain is built from TRBV15 and TRBJ1-1; D may be TRBD1 (5 bases). The germline gives CDR1 LNHNV, CDR2 YYDKDF (reference sequence). The CDR3 sequence is 12 residues long. V was pared by 1 base and J by 11 bases, with 11 bases between. The CDR3 is CATSRVEGQAFF. CDR3 bases: TGTGCCACCAGCAGAGTGGAGGGGCAGGCTTTCTTT.

The J gene is TRBJ2-5, the V gene TRBV6-5; 7 bases are a match to TRBD1. In germline, CDR1 is MNHEY, CDR2 SVGAGI. The trim removed 6 bases at V and 4 bases at J, leaving 8 bases unmatched. This CDR3 contains 14 residues. The CDR3 reads CASRPTGSGETQYF. The DNA of the CDR3 is TGTGCCAGCAGGCCGACAGGGTCGGGAGAGACCCAGTACTTC.

The V and J genes are TRBV19 and TRBJ2-1, with TRBD1 matching over 10 bases. The germline gives CDR1 LNHDA, CDR2 SQIVND (reference sequence). Unmatched junction bases numbered 8, after V lost 6 bases and J lost 6 bases. This CDR3 region has 15 residues. The CDR3 DNA reads as TGTGCCAGTAGCGACCGGGACAGGGGCCTCAATGAGCAGTTCTTC. Amino acids: CASSDRDRGLNEQFF.

The genes are TRBV18 and TRBJ1-1; possibly TRBD1 for D (5 bases). From germline, CDR1 is KGHSH and CDR2 LQKENI. Between the trimmed V and J ends, which lost 5 bases and 0 bases, there was a span of 19 bases. The CDR3 has 17 amino acids. CDR3 nucleotide sequence: TGTGCCAGCTCAGAAATGGGGGGGGACGTCCTGAACACTGAAGCTTTCTTT. Its translation: CASSEMGGDVLNTEAFF.

To note about this clone: At one of its ends the junction is not consistent with the germline gene, which may arise from a read error. The chain employs TRBV18 and TRBJ1-2, with D hard to call. CDR3 length: 13 amino acids. Germline V lookup: CDR1 KGHSH, CDR2 LQKENI. The CDR3 DNA reads TGTGCCAGCCGCGACGGAGGTCACTATGGCTACACTTTC. It codes for CASRDGGHYGYTF.

This chain uses TRBV5-1 with TRBJ1-1; D remains unclear. Per germline, CDR1 SGHRS and CDR2 YFSETQ. V gave up 2 bases and J gave up 0 bases, with 11 bases separating them. CDR3 length equals 15 residues. The CDR3 sequence is CASSFALSVNTEAFF. In nucleotides, the CDR3 is TGCGCCAGCAGCTTCGCACTATCCGTGAACACTGAAGCTTTCTTT.

The V gene is TRBV21-1, the J gene TRBJ1-5. TRBV21-1 is noted as a pseudogene. This CDR3 region has 18 residues. CDR3 bases: TGTGCCAGCAGCAAAAGGGGGGGGGACAACAAACCCAATCAGCCCCAGCATTTT. Residues: CASSKRGGDNKPNQPQHF.

The chain couples TRBV3-1 (or the pseudogene TRBV3-2) to TRBJ2-7; D might be TRBD1 (6 bases). With 5 bases removed from V and 5 bases from J, the gap between germline ends came to 13 bases. Germline assignment: CDR1 LGHDT and CDR2 YNNKEL (reference sequence). The CDR3 extends over 13 amino acids. The CDR3 DNA is TGTGCCAGCAGCACGTTACAGGGAGACGAGCAGTACTTC. Translated, it gives CASSTLQGDEQYF.

V and J are TRBV27 and TRBJ1-2; TRBD1 agrees at 7 bases. Looked up from germline, CDR1 is MNHEY and CDR2 is SMNVEV (reference sequence). The CDR3 sequence is 15 residues long. V gave up 2 bases and J gave up 7 bases; unmatched junction bases: 10. The CDR3 loop reads CASSLGQGGLGGYTF. DNA for the CDR3: TGTGCCAGCAGTTTAGGGCAGGGGGGATTAGGTGGCTACACCTTC.

The J gene is TRBJ1-6, the V gene TRBV5-4; perhaps TRBD1 as D (5 bases). The V end was cut by 3 bases, the J end by 7 bases, with 14 bases between. The CDR3 contains 15 residues. CDR1 is SGHNT, CDR2 YYREEE, per germline (reference sequence). The CDR3 reads CASSYRGAGNSPLHF. The DNA of the CDR3 is TGTGCCAGCAGCTACCGGGGCGCGGGGAATTCACCCCTCCACTTT.

This chain uses TRBV7-8 with TRBJ2-2; TRBD2 is a possible D gene (6 bases). The CDR3 loop spans 13 amino acids. Trimming stripped 5 bases from V and 5 bases from J, with 9 bases between. CDR1 is SGHVS and CDR2 is FQNEAQ in the germline V gene. The CDR3 sequence: CASSRRETGELFF. The CDR3 nucleotides read TGTGCCAGCAGCCGTCGGGAGACCGGGGAGCTGTTTTTT.

The chain employs TRBV6-5 and TRBJ2-7; perhaps TRBD2 as D (6 bases). The CDR3 extends over 14 amino acids. CDR1 and CDR2 from the germline V gene are MNHEY and SVGAGI. Trimming took 7 bases from V and 3 from J, leaving 16 bases between them. CDR3 bases: TGTGCCAGCATCCCCGGGAGCCACTACTACGAGCAGTACTTC. Its translation: CASIPGSHYYEQYF.

The CDR3 protein is CASRGYWGVLQETQYF. CDR3 in DNA: TGCGCCAGCAGGGGATATTGGGGGGTTCTCCAAGAGACCCAGTACTTC. V usage is TRBV4-3 and J usage is TRBJ2-5; a weak D match, TRBD2 (6 bases). V was pared by 6 bases and J by 1 base, with 18 bases between. Germline CDR1 reads LGHNA; CDR2 reads YSLEER. The CDR3 contains 16 residues.

V and J are TRBV7-3 and TRBJ2-1; 7 nucleotides agree with TRBD2. Germline loops: CDR1 SGHTA, CDR2 FQGTGA. The CDR3 loop spans 14 amino acids. V lost 4 bases and J lost 2; bases outside the gene matches: 2. This CDR3 is CASSSGGAYNEQFF. For the CDR3, the DNA is TGTGCCAGCAGCTCGGGGGGTGCCTACAATGAGCAGTTCTTC.

V is TRBV14 and J is TRBJ1-5; 9 nucleotides match TRBD1. Germline lookup yields CDR1 SGHDN and CDR2 FVKESK. The ends lost 4 bases at V and 2 bases at J; junction bases unmatched: 3. The CDR3 totals 15 residues. CDR3 DNA: TGTGCCAGCAGCCGAGGGACAGGGCGCAATCAGCCCCAGCATTTT. Its translation is CASSRGTGRNQPQHF.

The rearrangement uses TRBV13 and TRBJ1-1; D is perhaps TRBD1 (6 bases). CDR1 is PRHDT and CDR2 is FYEKMQ in the germline V gene (reference sequence). This CDR3 is 13 amino acids long. V lost 6 bases and J 11 bases, leaving 19 bases between the germline ends. The CDR3 coding sequence is TGTGCCAGCAGGACCTTAGGGGGTCTGGGCGCTTTCTTT. Translation: CASRTLGGLGAFF.

This clone was observed a single time. This rearrangement joins TRBV11-2 to TRBJ2-5; D remains ambiguous. The V end was cut by 1 base, the J end by 3 bases, with 12 bases between. The CDR3 has 15 residues. CDR1 and CDR2 from the germline V gene are SGHAT and FQNNGV. CDR3: CASSLGPAAEETQYF. The DNA for the CDR3 is TGTGCCAGCAGCTTAGGTCCCGCCGCAGAAGAGACCCAGTACTTC.

The gene calls are TRBV4-2 and TRBJ1-2; TRBD1 agrees at 9 bases. Per the germline V gene, CDR1 is LGHNA and CDR2 is YNFKEQ. This CDR3 is 15 amino acids long. Germline trimming cut 4 bases from V and 5 bases from J; bases unmatched to any gene: 8. Written as DNA, the CDR3 is TGTGCCAGCAGCCCAGGGACAGGGAAGGGGTATGGCTACACCTTC. This translates into CASSPGTGKGYGYTF.

The chain recombines TRBV5-1 with TRBJ1-2; 7 bases map to TRBD1. The CDR3 runs to 16 residues. Germline CDR1 is SGHRS and CDR2 is YFSETQ. V trimming: 0 bases; J trimming: 0 bases; junction bases outside the gene matches: 5. The CDR3 here is CASSLDTGTANYGYTF. DNA of the CDR3: TGCGCCAGCAGCTTGGACACCGGGACAGCTAACTATGGCTACACCTTC.